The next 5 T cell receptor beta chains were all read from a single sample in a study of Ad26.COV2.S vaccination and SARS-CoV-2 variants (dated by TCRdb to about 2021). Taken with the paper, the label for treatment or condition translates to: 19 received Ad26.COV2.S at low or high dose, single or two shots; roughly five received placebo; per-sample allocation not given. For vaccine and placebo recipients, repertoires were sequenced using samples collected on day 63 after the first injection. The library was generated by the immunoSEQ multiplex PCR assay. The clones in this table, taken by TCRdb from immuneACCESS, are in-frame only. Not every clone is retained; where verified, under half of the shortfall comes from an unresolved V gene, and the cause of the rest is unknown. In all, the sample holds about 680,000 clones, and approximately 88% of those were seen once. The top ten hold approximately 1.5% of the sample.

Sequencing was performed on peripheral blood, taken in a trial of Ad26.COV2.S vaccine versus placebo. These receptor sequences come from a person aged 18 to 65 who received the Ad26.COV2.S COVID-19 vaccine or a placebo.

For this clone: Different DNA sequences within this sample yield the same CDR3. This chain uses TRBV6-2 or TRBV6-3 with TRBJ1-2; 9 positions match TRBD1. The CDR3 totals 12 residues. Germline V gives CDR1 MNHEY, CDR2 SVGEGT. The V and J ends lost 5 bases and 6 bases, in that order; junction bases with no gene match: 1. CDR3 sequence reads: CASSRTGDGYTF. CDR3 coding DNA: TGTGCCAGCAGTCGGACAGGGGATGGCTACACCTTC.

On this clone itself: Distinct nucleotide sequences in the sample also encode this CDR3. The CDR3 DNA follows: TGCGCCAGCAGCTTGGGGGGAGAAGAGACCCAGTACTTC. Protein: CASSLGGEETQYF. This chain links TRBV5-1 with TRBJ2-5; tentative D call: TRBD2 (5 bases). The CDR3 covers 13 residues. CDR1 and CDR2 from the germline V gene are SGHRS and YFSETQ. V lost 0 bases to trimming and J lost 3 bases, with 6 bases between them.

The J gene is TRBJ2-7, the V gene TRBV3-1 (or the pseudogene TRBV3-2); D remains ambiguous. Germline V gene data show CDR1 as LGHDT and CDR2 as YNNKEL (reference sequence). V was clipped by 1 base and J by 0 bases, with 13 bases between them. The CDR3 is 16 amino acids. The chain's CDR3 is CASSQGPGASSYEQYF. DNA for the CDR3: TGTGCCAGCAGCCAAGGCCCGGGTGCTAGCTCCTACGAGCAGTACTTC.

CDR3 sequence (DNA): TGTGCCAGTAGTATAGATCTCAGCACAGATACGCAGTATTTT. Residues: CASSIDLSTDTQYF. The chain employs TRBV19 and TRBJ2-3; D not resolved. The V end lost 0 bases, the J end lost 0 bases, and 4 bases lay between the germline ends. The CDR3 spans 14 residues. Germline loops: CDR1 LNHDA, CDR2 SQIVND (reference sequence). The full variable domain, rest sourced from reference TRBV19 and TRBJ2-3, is DGGITQSPKYLFRKEGQNVTLSCEQNLNHDAMYWYRQDPGQGLRLIYYSQIVNDFQKGDIAEGYSVSREKKESFPLTVTSAQKNPTAFYLCASSIDLSTDTQYFGPGTRLTVL.

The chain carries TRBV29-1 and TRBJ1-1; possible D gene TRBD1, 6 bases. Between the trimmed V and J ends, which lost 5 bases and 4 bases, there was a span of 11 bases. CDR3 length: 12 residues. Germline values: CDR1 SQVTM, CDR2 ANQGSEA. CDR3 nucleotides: TGCAGCGTTCAGGGGTTGGGCACTGAAGCTTTCTTT. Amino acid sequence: CSVQGLGTEAFF.